The clone carrying this TCR beta chain was counted a few times. Its specificity is not known. The V and J ends lost 3 bases and 7 bases, in that order; junction bases with no gene match: 1. Per germline, CDR1 DFQATT and CDR2 SNEGSKA (reference sequence). The CDR3 is 11 residues long. The sample originates from a study of response to subunit inactivated influenza vaccine. Study results and caveats: After each seasonal influenza vaccination, few new T cells are recruited, the authors suggested.

TCRdb fed the RT-PCR reads into MiXCR, producing one record per CDR3 protein. In the table there are about 570,000 distinct CDR3 sequences, approximately 10% of which are singletons. These same records also appear under a second study, on T cells expressing NK-cell markers. That source reports: Making the TCR beta cDNA relied on 5'RACE template switching with UMIs.

This sequence joins TRBV20-1 and TRBJ1-1; TRBD1 agrees at 8 bases. This sequence was found in a man aged 50 to 60 who received an inactivated influenza vaccine. Specimen: PBMCs from blood, collected on the day of vaccination. CDR3 in amino acids: CSARTGVEAFF. In nucleotides, the CDR3 is TGCAGTGCTAGGACAGGGGTTGAAGCTTTCTTT.